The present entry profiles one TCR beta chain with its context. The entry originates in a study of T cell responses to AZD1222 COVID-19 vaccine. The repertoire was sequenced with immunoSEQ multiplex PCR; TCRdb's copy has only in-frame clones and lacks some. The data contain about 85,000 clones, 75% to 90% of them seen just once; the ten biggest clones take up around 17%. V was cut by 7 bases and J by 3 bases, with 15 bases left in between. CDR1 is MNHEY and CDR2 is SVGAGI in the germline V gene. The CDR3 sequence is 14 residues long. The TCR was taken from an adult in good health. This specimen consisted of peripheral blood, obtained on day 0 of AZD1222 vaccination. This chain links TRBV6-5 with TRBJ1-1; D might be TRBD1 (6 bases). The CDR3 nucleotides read TGTGCCAGCACCCCGTGGGGGCAGGACACTGAAGCTTTCTTT. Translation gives CASTPWGQDTEAFF.